Shown below are 20 T cell receptor beta chains from a single sample sequenced in a study of blood T cells in healthy people across ages. A second about 7 to 12 cycle PCR used barcoded and J-beta primers. TCRdb analysed the 5' RACE reads with MiXCR anew, one entry per CDR3 protein. The sample has about 750,000 distinct CDR3 sequences; about 55% are singletons. The sample was blood. These receptors came from a man older than 75 in good health.

This clonotype occurred a few times. The chain employs TRBV29-1 and TRBJ1-2; TRBD1 matches at 7 bases. Germline CDR1 reads SQVTM; CDR2 reads ANQGSEA. The CDR3 has 11 residues. V lost 6 bases and J lost 7; bases outside the gene matches: 5. The CDR3 DNA sequence: TGCAGCGTCGTCAGGGGGTCTGGCTACACCTTC. Translation: CSVVRGSGYTF.

The chain couples TRBV5-6 to TRBJ2-5, with 8 bases that match TRBD1. The end of the DNA fits TRBJ2-7 better, so the J call may be wrong. The CDR3 contains 16 residues. Germline-derived CDR1 and CDR2 are SGHDT and YYEEEE. The CDR3 protein is CASKLPGQGVSHEQYF. The CDR3 coding sequence is TGTGCCAGCAAGCTTCCCGGACAGGGAGTCTCGCACGAGCAGTACTTC.

The rearrangement joins TRBV6-1 to TRBJ1-2; tentatively, D is TRBD1 (5 bases). The CDR3 runs 15 residues. Germline V gene sequence: CDR1 MNHNS, CDR2 SASEGT. Trimming took off 4 bases at V and 3 bases at J, with 15 bases between the two ends. The chain's CDR3 is CASSVLRGKDYGYTF. The CDR3 bases are TGTGCCAGCAGTGTTCTTAGGGGAAAAGACTATGGCTACACCTTC.

The genes are TRBV6-5 and TRBJ2-7; a possible D gene is TRBD2 (6 bases). Germline V lookup: CDR1 MNHEY, CDR2 SVGAGI. Trimming stripped 5 bases from V and 3 bases from J, with 14 bases between. The CDR3 has 14 amino acids. DNA for the CDR3: TGTGCCAGCAGTCCCCAGGGACTGGTCTACGAGCAGTACTTC. Amino acids: CASSPQGLVYEQYF.

This clonotype was counted between two and nine times. The CDR3 protein is CSVAAGGDLKQFF. Here the CDR3 DNA reads TGCAGCGTTGCCGCGGGGGGAGACCTCAAGCAGTTCTTC. The chain combines TRBV29-1 with TRBJ2-1, with 8 bases that match TRBD2. Germline V gene lookup returns CDR1 SQVTM and CDR2 ANQGSEA. Unmatched junction bases numbered 10, after V lost 4 bases and J lost 11 bases. The CDR3 totals 13 residues.

The chain links TRBV28 to TRBJ1-1; D is ambiguous. The germline V and J ends were trimmed by 7 bases and 4 bases, with 16 bases remaining between them. This CDR3 contains 14 residues. Germline-derived CDR1 and CDR2 are MDHEN and SYDVKM. The DNA for the CDR3 is TGTGCCAGCACCCCCAAAAAGGGTCGCACTGAAGCTTTCTTT. This gives the protein CASTPKKGRTEAFF.

This chain connects TRBV6-5 to TRBJ2-3; D gene uncertain. The V end was cut by 8 bases, the J end by 2 bases, with 17 bases between. This CDR3 has 15 amino acids. The V gene's germline CDR1 is MNHEY and CDR2 SVGAGI. The CDR3 here is CASRYDMGSTDTQYF. The CDR3 bases are TGTGCCAGCCGATACGACATGGGTTCCACAGATACGCAGTATTTT.

This rearrangement joins TRBV4-2 to TRBJ2-5, with a weak D call TRBD2 (5 bases). The CDR3 length is 13 residues. The V gene's germline CDR1 is LGHNA and CDR2 YNFKEQ. Trimming took 6 bases from V and 3 from J, leaving 11 bases between them. The CDR3 nucleotides read TGTGCCAGCAGTCTCACAGCGGAAGAGACCCAGTACTTC. This codes for CASSLTAEETQYF.

The rearrangement links TRBV4-1 to TRBJ2-7; 8 nucleotides align to TRBD1. Trimming took 0 bases from V and 6 from J; bases not matched to a gene: 13. In germline, CDR1 is MGHRA, CDR2 YSYEKL. The CDR3 loop spans 17 amino acids. CDR3 in amino acids: CASSQDPGRQGLSEQYF. CDR3 coding DNA: TGCGCCAGCAGCCAAGATCCTGGGCGACAGGGGCTTAGCGAGCAGTACTTC.

The chain employs TRBV5-6 and TRBJ2-1; D is ambiguous. The CDR3 has 12 amino acids. The V end lost 1 base, the J end lost 8 bases, and 7 bases lay between the germline ends. Germline V gene data show CDR1 as SGHDT and CDR2 as YYEEEE. In nucleotides, the CDR3 is TGTGCCAGCAGCTTGCCCAGCGATGAGCAGTTCTTC. It specifies CASSLPSDEQFF. Looking up the rest from reference TRBV5-6 and TRBJ2-1 gives the full variable domain: DAGVTQSPTHLIKTRGQQVTLRCSPKSGHDTVSWYQQALGQGPQFIFQYYEEEERQRGNFPDRFSGHQFPNYSSELNVNALLLGDSALYLCASSLPSDEQFFGPGTRLTVL.

V and J are TRBV6-4 and TRBJ1-2, with D perhaps matching TRBD1 (6 bases). The CDR3 is 16 residues long. V was shortened by 5 bases and J by 4 bases, with 20 bases between the two germline ends. Germline V CDR1 and CDR2: MRHNA, SNTAGT. The CDR3 region has the DNA TGTGCCAGCAGTCCTAGGGACACCTCCCCGGCCTATGGCTACACCTTC. It encodes CASSPRDTSPAYGYTF.

This clonotype was observed many times. The CDR3 bases are TGTGCCAGCAGAACTACAGGGGGAAGTGCACGGGTTACGCAGTATTTT. This gives the protein CASRTTGGSARVTQYF. The chain employs TRBV7-2 and TRBJ2-3, with 8 positions matching TRBD1. Germline CDR1 reads SGHTA; CDR2 reads FQGNSA. This CDR3 comprises 16 residues. After removal of 6 bases from V and 8 bases from J, the junction contained 16 bases not matched to a gene.

CDR3 nucleotides: TGTGCCAGCAGCCCTCAGGACCCCCCCTACGAGCAGTACTTC. This translates into CASSPQDPPYEQYF. The chain uses TRBV25-1 and TRBJ2-7; no clear D gene. CDR1 and CDR2 from the germline V gene are MGHDK and SYGVNS. This CDR3 comprises 14 residues. Trimming removed 6 bases from V and 2 bases from J, with 14 bases in between.

The chain has TRBV5-1 and TRBJ1-2; D gene ambiguous. CDR1 SGHRS and CDR2 YFSETQ come from the germline V gene. This CDR3 has 12 residues. Trimming removed 6 bases from V and 8 bases from J, with 14 bases in between. The CDR3 sequence: CASTLGTGGYTF. The CDR3 nucleotides read TGCGCCAGCACCCTAGGTACGGGCGGCTACACCTTC. Based on the CDR3 plus reference TRBV5-1 and TRBJ1-2, the full variable domain is KAGVTQTPRYLIKTRGQQVTLSCSPISGHRSVSWYQQTPGQGLQFLFEYFSETQRNKGNFPGRFSGRQFSNSRSEMNVSTLELGDSALYLCASTLGTGGYTFGSGTRLTVV.

This clonotype has just a few counts. The rearrangement links TRBV20-1 to TRBJ1-1, with D maybe TRBD1 (6 bases). The CDR3 length is 14 residues. Trimming took off 3 bases at V and 5 bases at J, with 16 bases between the two ends. The germline V gene has CDR1 DFQATT and CDR2 SNEGSKA (reference sequence). The CDR3 region has the DNA TGCAGTGCTAGTTCCAGGGCCCAGGGGACTGAAGCTTTCTTT. This encodes CSASSRAQGTEAFF.

The rearrangement uses TRBV9 and TRBJ2-7; D gene unclear. TRBJ2-5 matches the DNA end more closely, so the J call is doubtful. Germline CDR1 reads SGDLS; CDR2 reads YYNGEE. CDR3 length equals 16 residues. CDR3: CASSVDPGRPGETQYF. CDR3 nucleotides: TGTGCCAGCAGCGTAGACCCAGGACGACCTGGAGAGACCCAGTACTTC.

In this sample, this clonotype turned up once. This chain connects TRBV20-1 to TRBJ1-3; TRBD1 is a possible D gene (5 bases). Deletions cut 3 bases from V and 0 bases from J, with 15 bases between. Germline CDR1 DFQATT, CDR2 SNEGSKA (reference sequence). CDR3 length: 16 residues. CDR3: CSARAGASGSGNTIYF. The CDR3 DNA follows: TGCAGTGCTAGGGCTGGGGCCTCCGGCTCTGGAAACACCATATATTTT.

The chain couples TRBV7-2 to TRBJ2-7; D remains unclear. The end of the DNA fits TRBJ2-5 better, so the J call may be wrong. CDR1 is SGHTA, CDR2 FQGNSA, per germline. The CDR3 length is 12 residues. The DNA of the CDR3 is TGTGCCAGCAGCTTAGTAGACCAGACCCAGTACTTC. Translated, it gives CASSLVDQTQYF.

V is TRBV29-1 and J is TRBJ1-1, with 7 bases identical to TRBD1. The V gene end was trimmed by 6 bases and the J gene end by 6 bases; junction bases not matched to a gene: 22. The CDR3 has 17 residues. CDR1 is SQVTM and CDR2 is ANQGSEA in the germline V gene. The CDR3 reads CSVAKGTSGGRGAEAFF. The CDR3, as DNA: TGCAGCGTCGCTAAGGGGACCTCAGGCGGCAGGGGGGCTGAAGCTTTCTTT.

The CDR3 DNA follows: TGCGCCAGCAGCTTGCAACAGGGGGCTTCAGATACGCAGTATTTT. This codes for CASSLQQGASDTQYF. The chain uses TRBV5-1 and TRBJ2-3, with 9 bases fitting TRBD1. The CDR3 is 15 residues long. V shed 1 base and J 4 bases; nucleotides not matched to a gene: 4. The germline V gene has CDR1 SGHRS and CDR2 YFSETQ.